The 5 T cell receptor beta chains in this list originate from one sample, sequenced in a study of blood T cells in healthy people across ages. The authors ran a second PCR of about 6 to 11 cycles using a sample-barcoded 5' primer and a J-beta primer mix. From the 5' RACE reads, TCRdb called clonotypes with MiXCR, one entry per CDR3 protein. The sample holds roughly 640,000 distinct CDR3 sequences, about 30% seen once. The sequencing sample was made of blood. The receptors originated from a woman aged 80 or over in good health.

This clonotype was counted at least ten times. CDR3 loop: CASSAAGGEETQYF. CDR3 nucleotide sequence: TGCGCCAGCAGCGCGGCAGGGGGTGAAGAGACCCAGTACTTC. The chain links TRBV5-1 to TRBJ2-5; 7 bases fit TRBD1. Trimming cost V 4 bases and J 3 bases; bases outside gene matches: 6. CDR3 size: 14 residues. Germline-derived CDR1 and CDR2 are SGHRS and YFSETQ. The whole variable domain, filled in from reference TRBV5-1 and TRBJ2-5, reads KAGVTQTPRYLIKTRGQQVTLSCSPISGHRSVSWYQQTPGQGLQFLFEYFSETQRNKGNFPGRFSGRQFSNSRSEMNVSTLELGDSALYLCASSAAGGEETQYFGPGTRLLVL.

J is TRBJ2-1 and V is TRBV7-8, with TRBD2 matching 12 bases. This CDR3 region has 17 residues. Trimming removed 6 bases from V and 6 bases from J; junction bases left unmatched: 12. Germline assignment: CDR1 SGHVS and CDR2 FQNEAQ. In DNA, the CDR3 is TGTGCCAGCAGACTAAGGACTAGCGGGGCCTCCGGCAATGAGCAGTTCTTC. Amino acids: CASRLRTSGASGNEQFF.

This clonotype was seen a handful of times. This rearrangement joins TRBV5-6 to TRBJ1-1; 9 positions match TRBD1. With 1 base clipped from V and 4 bases from J, the junction kept 11 bases outside the gene matches. Per the germline V gene, CDR1 is SGHDT and CDR2 is YYEEEE. CDR3 length: 17 amino acids. The CDR3 is CASSLNRDRESATEAFF. In nucleotides, the CDR3 is TGTGCCAGCAGCTTGAATCGGGACAGGGAATCGGCCACTGAAGCTTTCTTT.

This clonotype was detected a few times. The chain links TRBV7-2 to TRBJ1-3; 8 bases agree with TRBD1. The CDR3 spans 16 residues. V trimming: 5 bases; J trimming: 4 bases; junction bases outside the gene matches: 10. The germline V gene has CDR1 SGHTA and CDR2 FQGNSA. CDR3 DNA: TGTGCCAGCAGCCAACAACACAGGGGGTCGGGAAACACCATATATTTT. This codes for CASSQQHRGSGNTIYF.

This clonotype showed up many times. V is TRBV12-3 or TRBV12-4 and J is TRBJ2-5, with TRBD2 as a possible D gene (7 bases). Trimming removed 1 base at V and 2 bases at J, with 11 bases between. This CDR3 is built from 15 residues. CDR3 sequence: CASSLGGGPQETQYF. The CDR3 region has the DNA TGTGCCAGCAGTTTAGGGGGGGGGCCTCAAGAGACCCAGTACTTC.